This T cell receptor beta chain was obtained from a study of blood T cell repertoires in COVID-19. At the level of the study: From the United States, Italy and Spain came samples of acute and convalescent COVID-19. The analysed material was cDNA or gDNA that came from T cells, B-cell-depleted T cells, or PBMCs.

The CDR3 extends over 14 amino acids. The germline V and J ends were trimmed by 5 bases and 2 bases, with 11 bases remaining between them. The germline V gene encodes CDR1 SGHTA and CDR2 FQGNSA. Authors' methods: Reference gene primer amplification in the assay estimated nucleated cell counts. The protocol was immunoSEQ multiplex PCR, while the TCRdb copy is restricted to in-frame clones and leaves out a portion. V and J calls and clone size follow that table, whereas D and trimming were derived from the DNA. The sample consists of tens of thousands of clones, around nine tenths of them appearing once.

V and J are TRBV7-2 and TRBJ2-3, with D tentatively TRBD2 (6 bases). The source of this sequence is a human donor in a cohort sampled during active COVID-19. Sequenced input: peripheral blood. The CDR3 sequence: CASSPGTATDTQYF. For the CDR3, the DNA is TGTGCCAGCAGCCCGGGGACTGCCACAGATACGCAGTATTTT.